One and the same sample provided the 32 T cell receptor beta chains below, sequenced in a study of T cells expressing NK-cell markers (TCRdb year 2020). Libraries were constructed by 5' RACE. This sample was sequenced with an Illumina HiSeq 2000. Following TCRdb reprocessing, every CDR3 protein sequence forms one entry, and DNA is not provided. Per the sample table, the count is roughly 380,000 distinct CDR3 sequences. Together, the top ten hold around 5.2% of the sample. Sequenced material: blood T cells: a sorted CD56 or NKG2C T cell subset, CD4+ or CD8+ T cells, or bulk PBMC T cells (not recorded which). These TCRs come from a man aged 18 to 69 in good health.

The chain couples TRBV5-4 to TRBJ2-1; the TRBD1 assignment by TCRdb is unverifiable without DNA. The CDR3 length is 12 residues. Germline loops: CDR1 SGHNT, CDR2 YYREEE (reference sequence). CDR3 residues: CASSSRQVEQFF.

V gene TRBV2 combines with J gene TRBJ2-7; TCRdb lists TRBD2, though no DNA is available to test this call. This CDR3 is built from 12 residues. Germline values: CDR1 SNHLY, CDR2 FYNNEI. The CDR3 loop reads CASCSGDYEQYF. Supplemented by reference TRBV2 and TRBJ2-7, the full variable domain reads EPEVTQTPSHQVTQMGQEVILRCVPISNHLYFYWYRQILGQKVEFLVSFYNNEISEKSEIFDDQFSVERPDGSNFTLKIRSTKLEDSAMYFCASCSGDYEQYFGPGTRLTVT.

V is TRBV5-1 and J is TRBJ2-2; TCRdb designates TRBD1, a call that cannot be tested without DNA. Germline V gene data show CDR1 as SGHRS and CDR2 as YFSETQ. CDR3 size: 15 residues. This CDR3 is CASSPPGVNTGELFF.

The CDR3 reads CASSATGTSYIVDF. The rearrangement links TRBV12-3 or TRBV12-4 to TRBJ2-5; TCRdb's D call of TRBD2 is untestable without DNA. The CDR3 sequence is 14 residues long.

This chain uses TRBV5-1 with TRBJ2-3; TCRdb proposes TRBD2, but this gene call is untestable without DNA. From germline, CDR1 is SGHRS and CDR2 YFSETQ. This CDR3 contains 15 residues. The CDR3 here is CASSFRGGGPDTQYF.

The chain uses TRBV20-1 and TRBJ1-2; TCRdb designates TRBD1, a call that cannot be tested without DNA. Germline V gene sequence: CDR1 DFQATT, CDR2 SNEGSKA (reference sequence). This CDR3 region has 13 residues. CDR3 loop: CSVPRGLGYGYTF.

The chain uses TRBV19 and TRBJ2-1; lacking DNA, the TRBD2 call made by TCRdb goes unchecked. Germline V gene data show CDR1 as LNHDA and CDR2 as SQIVND (reference sequence). This CDR3 contains 18 residues. CDR3 in amino acids: CASSIRLAGAPAYNEQFF.

The chain combines TRBV9 with TRBJ2-3; there is no DNA to check the TCRdb D call of TRBD1. This CDR3 is 17 amino acids long. In germline, CDR1 is SGDLS, CDR2 YYNGEE. CDR3 protein: CASSVDGAAFSTDTQYF.

This chain uses TRBV5-5 with TRBJ2-1; TCRdb designates TRBD1, a call that cannot be tested without DNA. CDR1 SGHKS and CDR2 YYEKEE come from the germline V gene (reference sequence). This CDR3 region has 13 residues. CDR3: CASSTSPGPEQFF.

The genes are TRBV20-1 and TRBJ2-6; TCRdb's assignment of TRBD2 cannot be checked, as there is no DNA. Germline assignment: CDR1 DFQATT and CDR2 SNEGSKA (reference sequence). The CDR3 extends over 18 amino acids. The CDR3 spells CSARTPLAGPSGANVLTF.

The rearrangement links TRBV6-1 to TRBJ1-6. Germline V gene sequence: CDR1 MNHNS, CDR2 SASEGT. This CDR3 has 14 amino acids. The CDR3 reads CASIDRRANSPLHF.

V gene TRBV20-1 combines with J gene TRBJ2-1; the D call of TRBD1 rests on TCRdb alone, since no DNA is present to check it. CDR3 length equals 15 residues. Germline values: CDR1 DFQATT, CDR2 SNEGSKA (reference sequence). CDR3: CSARDKLTVGGEQFF.

The chain employs TRBV20-1 and TRBJ2-3; TCRdb designates TRBD2, a call that cannot be tested without DNA. This CDR3 has 20 amino acids. From germline, CDR1 is DFQATT and CDR2 SNEGSKA (reference sequence). CDR3 amino acids: CSARERDRSFASGGRDTQYF.

The CDR3 sequence: CSARDSYRLSYNEQFF. The V call is TRBV20-1, the J call TRBJ2-1; TCRdb names TRBD1, which stays unverified in the absence of DNA. Germline CDR1 reads DFQATT; CDR2 reads SNEGSKA (reference sequence). This CDR3 comprises 16 residues.

This sequence joins TRBV5-1 and TRBJ2-1; TCRdb designates TRBD2, a call that cannot be tested without DNA. Germline loops: CDR1 SGHRS, CDR2 YFSETQ. The CDR3 spans 16 residues. Here the CDR3 reads CASSLGTSGAYNEQFF.

The rearrangement joins TRBV3-1 to TRBJ2-1; TCRdb's D gene call, TRBD1, goes unchecked for lack of DNA. CDR1 and CDR2 from the germline V gene are LGHDT and YNNKEL (reference sequence). The CDR3 is made up of 17 amino acids. CDR3 sequence: CASSPGSGTGDYNEQFF.

The CDR3 spells CAPDPGEAGGPETQYF. The chain uses TRBV9 and TRBJ2-5; as DNA is missing, the TRBD2 call by TCRdb cannot be tested. This CDR3 has 16 amino acids. Looked up from germline, CDR1 is SGDLS and CDR2 is YYNGEE.

This rearrangement joins TRBV6-5 to TRBJ2-7; the D gene TCRdb calls, TRBD1, cannot be checked with no DNA. From germline, CDR1 is MNHEY and CDR2 SVGAGI. This CDR3 contains 14 residues. The CDR3 here is CASSSRGYGNEQYF.

The chain employs TRBV7-9 and TRBJ1-1; the TRBD1 assignment by TCRdb is unverifiable without DNA. The CDR3 length is 14 residues. Per the germline V gene, CDR1 is SEHNR and CDR2 is FQNEAQ (reference sequence). The CDR3 is CASSVRQGRTEAFF. The entire variable domain, with the rest obtained from reference TRBV7-9 and TRBJ1-1, is as follows: DTGVSQNPRHKITKRGQNVTFRCDPISEHNRLYWYRQTLGQGPEFLTYFQNEAQLEKSRLLSDRFSAERPKGSFSTLEIQRTEQGDSAMYLCASSVRQGRTEAFFGQGTRLTVV.

V is TRBV15 and J is TRBJ1-6. The CDR3 runs 14 residues. The V gene's germline CDR1 is LNHNV and CDR2 YYDKDF (reference sequence). The CDR3 sequence: CATSRGGDLSPLHF.

The V call is TRBV7-2, the J call TRBJ1-5; there is no DNA to check the TCRdb D call of TRBD1. The CDR3 is 17 residues long. CDR1 and CDR2 from the germline V gene are SGHTA and FQGNSA. The CDR3 sequence is CASSLVGGAKSNQPQHF.

This sequence joins TRBV7-2 and TRBJ2-7; the TRBD2 assignment by TCRdb is unverifiable without DNA. The CDR3 covers 16 residues. Looked up from germline, CDR1 is SGHTA and CDR2 is FQGNSA. The CDR3: CASSFGMTSGRHEQYF. Using reference TRBV7-2 and TRBJ2-7 for the parts outside the CDR3, the full variable domain is GAGVSQSPSNKVTEKGKDVELRCDPISGHTALYWYRQSLGQGLEFLIYFQGNSAPDKSGLPSDRFSAERTGGSVSTLTIQRTQQEDSAVYLCASSFGMTSGRHEQYFGPGTRLTVT.

The V gene is TRBV7-9, the J gene TRBJ2-5; without DNA, the TCRdb call of TRBD1 cannot be checked. Germline V gives CDR1 SEHNR, CDR2 FQNEAQ (reference sequence). The length of the CDR3 is 15 residues. CDR3 sequence: CASSSGGRNQETQYF.

The rearrangement uses TRBV7-9 and TRBJ1-5; the D call from TCRdb, TRBD1, cannot be confirmed without DNA. Germline lookup yields CDR1 SEHNR and CDR2 FQNEAQ (reference sequence). The CDR3 runs to 15 residues. The CDR3 sequence: CASSLDGGVNQPQHF.

This chain joins TRBV7-2 and TRBJ2-3; TCRdb reports TRBD2, a call that lacks DNA to check it against. The CDR3 has 16 residues. From germline, CDR1 is SGHTA and CDR2 FQGNSA. CDR3 region: CASSPGTSGTTDTQYF.

This chain connects TRBV12-3 or TRBV12-4 to TRBJ2-7; as DNA is missing, the TRBD2 call by TCRdb cannot be tested. The CDR3 consists of 14 residues. CDR3 region: CASSSGLLGDEQYF.

The V and J genes are TRBV5-1 and TRBJ1-6; TCRdb outputs TRBD1, but without DNA this stays unchecked. Looked up from germline, CDR1 is SGHRS and CDR2 is YFSETQ. The CDR3 totals 15 residues. The CDR3 protein is CASSLVGQWGSPLHF.

The chain employs TRBV7-2 and TRBJ1-2. Germline V gene sequence: CDR1 SGHTA, CDR2 FQGNSA. This CDR3 comprises 14 residues. The CDR3 protein is CASSLGGKDGGYTF.

The chain has TRBV10-3 and TRBJ1-2. CDR1 ENHRY and CDR2 SYGVKD come from the germline V gene. This CDR3 region has 14 residues. The CDR3 is CAISNQGRNYGYTF.

V is TRBV7-9 and J is TRBJ1-4; TCRdb's D call of TRBD1 is untestable without DNA. Germline-derived CDR1 and CDR2 are SEHNR and FQNEAQ (reference sequence). This CDR3 comprises 14 residues. CDR3 amino acids: CASSYLTGEEKLFF.

This rearrangement joins TRBV19 to TRBJ1-6. This CDR3 contains 12 residues. CDR1 and CDR2 (germline): LNHDA, SQIVND (reference sequence). This CDR3 reads CASSIVGSPLHF.

This chain joins TRBV27 and TRBJ2-7. The germline V gene encodes CDR1 MNHEY and CDR2 SMNVEV (reference sequence). The CDR3 loop spans 17 amino acids. This chain's CDR3 is CASSLHRSDGISYEQYF.